The sequence of this T cell receptor (beta chain) was determined in a study of cytomegalovirus exposure and HLA in healthy donors. Study-level results: Diagnosis of cytomegalovirus status made by the classifier reportedly showed high specificity and sensitivity. There were some V segments, including TRBV6-2 and TRBV6-3, excluded as indistinguishable. As confirmed in vitro, a few CMV-associated chains were specific for CMV antigens. Among TCR beta chains, those listed as cytomegalovirus-associated numbered fewer than 200.

The germline V gene encodes CDR1 MNHEY and CDR2 SVGAGI. This CDR3 contains 16 residues. Trimming removed 2 bases from V and 7 bases from J; junction bases left unmatched: 7. This clone is a singleton in its sample. As yet, its antigen is unknown. The PCR employed 60 Vbeta primers together with 13 Jbeta primers. Profiling relied on immunoSEQ multiplex PCR, and the TCRdb table lists in-frame clones only, not all of them. The top ten clones hold around 6% of a sample with around 200,000 clones, more than 75% of them seen once. J is TRBJ1-4 and V is TRBV6-5; 10 bases fit TRBD1. The material sequenced was PBMCs. The TCR comes from a man aged 35-49 years in good health and CMV-seropositive. The CDR3 DNA reads as TGTGCCAGCAGTTACCGATGGACAGGGGGTGGTGAAAAACTGTTTTTT. This encodes CASSYRWTGGGEKLFF.